This T cell receptor beta chain derives from a study of T-cell memory formation after mild COVID-19. Looking at the study overall: Clustering of TCRs was largely donor specific.

Germline V gene data show CDR1 as DFQATT and CDR2 as SNEGSKA (reference sequence). CDR3 length equals 12 residues. V lost 2 bases, J lost 1 base, and 5 bases lay in between. TCRdb redid the calling of the 5' RACE reads with MiXCR, one entry per CDR3 protein. The sample holds about 190,000 distinct CDR3 sequences, 18% seen once. The sample consisted of PBMCs or a T cell subset sorted from them (not recorded which). The genes are TRBV20-1 and TRBJ1-1, with D hard to call. This clonotype was sampled from an adult woman who had mild COVID-19 (a few samples of this study predate the infection). Cell type and time point are not known. Here the CDR3 DNA reads TGCAGTGCTAGATACGGGAACACTGAAGCTTTCTTT. Amino acid sequence: CSARYGNTEAFF.